The T cell receptor beta chain described here comes from a study of blood T cells in healthy people across ages. Regarding the study as a whole: One million T cells yielded diversity estimates that were considered underestimates.

Concerning this clonotype itself: Its antigen is not known.

The CDR3 extends over 14 amino acids. V was cut by 2 bases and J by 6 bases, with 10 bases left in between. Together with a sample-barcoded 5' primer, a J-beta primer mix was included in a second PCR lasting about 6 to 11 cycles. MiXCR, run by TCRdb on the 5' RACE reads, gives a single entry per CDR3 protein. Of fewer than 2,000,000 distinct CDR3 sequences in the sample, about two fifths were seen once. The clonotype comes from a human donor in good health. This chain joins TRBV12-3 or TRBV12-4 and TRBJ2-2; D call uncertain. What was sequenced was blood. The CDR3 is CASSLIAGAGELFF. The CDR3 region has the DNA TGTGCCAGCAGTTTAATTGCAGGAGCCGGGGAGCTGTTTTTT.